Described below is a single T cell receptor beta chain sequence and its context. The entry originates in a study of STAT5B mutations in CD4+ large granular lymphocyte leukemia. This table comes from immunoSEQ multiplex PCR, and its TCRdb copy is limited to in-frame clones, with some not included. The data contain around 28,000 clones, around 72% of them singletons. Germline V gene sequence: CDR1 MNHNS, CDR2 SASEGT. V lost 3 bases and J 4 bases, leaving 15 bases between the germline ends. The CDR3 consists of 15 residues. This receptor was obtained from a human donor in good health. The specimen was CD4+ T cells from blood buffy coats. This chain links TRBV6-1 with TRBJ1-2; D is ambiguous. The CDR3 sequence is CASSESYGEGYGYTF. DNA of the CDR3: TGTGCCAGCAGTGAGTCTTATGGGGAAGGCTATGGCTACACCTTC.